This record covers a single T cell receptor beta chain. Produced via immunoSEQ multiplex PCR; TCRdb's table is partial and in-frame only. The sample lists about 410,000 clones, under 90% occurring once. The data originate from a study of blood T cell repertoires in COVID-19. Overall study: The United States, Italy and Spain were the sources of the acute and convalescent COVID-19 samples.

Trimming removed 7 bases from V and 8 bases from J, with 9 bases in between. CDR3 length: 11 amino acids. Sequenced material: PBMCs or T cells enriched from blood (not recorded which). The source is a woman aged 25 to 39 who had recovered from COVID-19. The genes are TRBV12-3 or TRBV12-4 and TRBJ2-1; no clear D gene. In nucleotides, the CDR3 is TGTGCCAGCACCCTACGCGATGAGCAGTTCTTC. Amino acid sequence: CASTLRDEQFF.